This entry lists 32 T cell receptor beta chains sequenced from one sample in a study of OX40 agonist ivuxolimab in advanced cancers. TCRdb's copy holds only in-frame clones and misses some; the assay was immunoSEQ multiplex PCR. The table has approximately 80,000 clones, roughly nine tenths seen once. Sample: CD4+ or CD8+ T cells sorted from blood, taken in a trial of the OX40 agonist ivuxolimab. Source of these receptors: an adult with an advanced solid tumor such as melanoma, head and neck, liver or kidney cancer.

The chain recombines TRBV4-1 with TRBJ2-2, with D possibly matching TRBD1 (5 bases). The CDR3 is 16 residues long. The germline V and J ends were trimmed by 1 base and 6 bases, with 15 bases remaining between them. Germline CDR1 MGHRA, CDR2 YSYEKL. The CDR3 DNA sequence: TGCGCCAGCAGCCAAGTTTGGCAGGGTGAGGCCGGGGAGCTGTTTTTT. Its protein is CASSQVWQGEAGELFF.

The chain is built from TRBV27 and TRBJ2-7; perhaps TRBD1 as D (5 bases). CDR1 is MNHEY, CDR2 SMNVEV, per germline (reference sequence). This CDR3 has 14 residues. The V gene lost 1 base and the J gene lost 2 bases, with 9 bases spanning the gap. The CDR3 bases are TGTGCCAGCAGTTTATGGGGCAGAACCTACGAGCAGTACTTC. The encoded protein is CASSLWGRTYEQYF.

V gene TRBV19 combines with J gene TRBJ2-3; TRBD2 matches at 13 bases. Trimming at V came to 4 bases and at J to 11 bases, leaving 9 bases not matched to a gene. The CDR3 is 15 amino acids. Per the germline V gene, CDR1 is LNHDA and CDR2 is SQIVND (reference sequence). In DNA form, the CDR3 reads TGTGCCAGTAGTAGTACTAGCGGGAGGGCCCTACGGCAGTATTTT. As protein: CASSSTSGRALRQYF.

The chain has TRBV6-5 and TRBJ1-1; D gene uncertain. V lost 3 bases and J 0 bases, leaving 11 bases between the germline ends. CDR3 size: 15 residues. CDR1 MNHEY and CDR2 SVGAGI come from the germline V gene. CDR3 nucleotides: TGTGCCAGCAGTTATTCAGAACTAATGAACACTGAAGCTTTCTTT. This gives the protein CASSYSELMNTEAFF.

The chain has TRBV6-6 and TRBJ1-6; D call uncertain. CDR1 is MNHNY, CDR2 SVGAGI, per germline (reference sequence). V was cut by 4 bases and J by 7 bases, with 11 bases left in between. The CDR3 extends over 14 amino acids. The CDR3 DNA reads TGTGCCAGCAGTTTAGGGCAGCTGAATTCACCCCTCCACTTT. It is translated as CASSLGQLNSPLHF.

The chain couples TRBV5-4 to TRBJ2-3; D unclear. Trimming removed 0 bases at V and 6 bases at J, with 2 bases between. CDR3 size: 11 residues. Germline V gene lookup returns CDR1 SGHNT and CDR2 YYREEE (reference sequence). Here the CDR3 reads CASSLGDTQYF. CDR3 nucleotide sequence: TGTGCCAGCAGCTTGGGTGATACGCAGTATTTT.

The genes are TRBV6-5 and TRBJ2-7; 8 positions agree with TRBD1. The CDR3 has 14 residues. V shed 5 bases and J 0 bases; nucleotides not matched to a gene: 3. Germline values: CDR1 MNHEY, CDR2 SVGAGI. CDR3 loop: CASSPGTGSYEQYF. Here the CDR3 DNA reads TGTGCCAGCAGTCCCGGGACAGGCTCCTACGAGCAGTACTTC.

The chain joins TRBV29-1 to TRBJ2-7, with 10 nucleotides matching TRBD1. The CDR3 covers 14 residues. Germline-derived CDR1 and CDR2 are SQVTM and ANQGSEA. Germline trimming cut 6 bases from V and 3 bases from J; bases unmatched to any gene: 8. CDR3 protein: CSVAPRDRGYEQYF. CDR3 sequence (DNA): TGCAGCGTAGCCCCCCGGGACAGGGGCTACGAGCAGTACTTC.

The chain combines TRBV7-9 with TRBJ2-4; 9 bases match TRBD1. J gave up 0 bases and V 4 bases, and 13 bases lay outside the gene matches. This CDR3 is built from 19 residues. CDR1 SEHNR and CDR2 FQNEAQ come from the germline V gene (reference sequence). The CDR3 region is CASSYSGTGRKLAKNIQYF. CDR3 in DNA: TGTGCCAGCAGCTATTCCGGGACAGGGCGAAAACTAGCCAAAAACATTCAGTACTTC.

This clone has only a few counts. The chain uses TRBV4-2 and TRBJ1-5, with unresolved D. Per germline, CDR1 LGHNA and CDR2 YNFKEQ. There are 15 residues in the CDR3. Trimming stripped 1 base from V and 3 bases from J, with 10 bases between. The CDR3 DNA is TGTGCCAGCAGCCAAGCTCCGGAACCCAATCAGCCCCAGCATTTT. Amino acid sequence: CASSQAPEPNQPQHF.

This clone appeared a single time. The junction shows a germline mismatch at one end, possibly a read error. Here the CDR3 reads CASSQALDYYNERFF. For the CDR3, the DNA is TGTGCCAGCAGCCAGGCCCTAGACTACTACAATGAGCGGTTCTTC. The chain recombines TRBV4-2 with TRBJ2-1, with D possibly being TRBD2 (5 bases). Germline CDR1 is LGHNA and CDR2 is YNFKEQ. This CDR3 contains 15 residues.

The V gene is TRBV28, the J gene TRBJ1-5, with a weak D call TRBD1 (6 bases). The V end was cut by 5 bases, the J end by 6 bases, with 11 bases between. The CDR3 spans 13 residues. Germline V gene data show CDR1 as MDHEN and CDR2 as SYDVKM. The chain's CDR3 is CASSTGLGQPQHF. The CDR3 region has the DNA TGTGCCAGCAGTACAGGGCTCGGTCAGCCCCAGCATTTT.

The chain couples TRBV10-2 to TRBJ2-7; D call uncertain. Trimming pared 4 bases from V and 3 bases from J, leaving 7 bases between. Germline V gives CDR1 WSHSY, CDR2 SAAADI. CDR3 length: 12 residues. The CDR3, as DNA: TGCGCCAGCAGTGGGCCGGACTACGAGCAGTACTTC. Protein: CASSGPDYEQYF.

The chain couples TRBV9 to TRBJ1-5; a possible D gene is TRBD1 (5 bases). The CDR3 is 14 residues long. Looked up from germline, CDR1 is SGDLS and CDR2 is YYNGEE. The V end lost 2 bases, the J end lost 5 bases, and 11 bases lay between the germline ends. CDR3 DNA sequence: TGTGCCAGCAGCGTGGGTGACAGCTATCAGCCCCAGCATTTT. Translation gives CASSVGDSYQPQHF. Drawing the rest from reference TRBV9 and TRBJ1-5, the complete variable domain is DSGVTQTPKHLITATGQRVTLRCSPRSGDLSVYWYQQSLDQGLQFLIQYYNGEERAKGNILERFSAQQFPDLHSELNLSSLELGDSALYFCASSVGDSYQPQHFGDGTRLSIL.

J is TRBJ1-5 and V is TRBV6-6; D unclear. This CDR3 contains 13 residues. The ends were cut back, 5 bases at V and 11 bases at J, with 16 bases in the middle. CDR1 is MNHNY and CDR2 is SVGAGI in the germline V gene (reference sequence). CDR3 nucleotides: TGTGCCAGCAGTCGAACACAAGAAGAGTCCCAGCATTTT. Residues: CASSRTQEESQHF.

The chain links TRBV28 to TRBJ2-3; TRBD2 aligns across 7 bases. The CDR3 sequence is 13 residues long. Trimming cost V 6 bases and J 0 bases; bases outside gene matches: 0. Germline CDR1 is MDHEN and CDR2 is SYDVKM. The CDR3 bases are TGTGCCAGCAGGGGGGGGAGCACAGATACGCAGTATTTT. It yields the protein CASRGGSTDTQYF.

The rearrangement links TRBV4-1 to TRBJ2-1; either TRBD1 or TRBD2 may supply D (5 bases each). The germline gives CDR1 MGHRA, CDR2 YSYEKL. The CDR3 has 14 residues. Trimming left V 8 bases short and J 4 bases short, with 15 bases between. Here the CDR3 DNA reads TGCGCCAGCGAACTAGAGAGGGGATACAATGAGCAGTTCTTC. It translates to CASELERGYNEQFF.

The rearrangement joins TRBV27 to TRBJ2-7; TRBD1 might be the D (6 bases). The CDR3 is 12 residues long. V shed 6 bases and J shed 5 bases, with 11 bases lying between them. Germline-derived CDR1 and CDR2 are MNHEY and SMNVEV (reference sequence). The CDR3 region has the DNA TGTGCCAGCAGCTTCAGGGGCGACGAGCAGTACTTC. Protein product: CASSFRGDEQYF.

The genes are TRBV25-1 and TRBJ1-1; possibly TRBD1 for D (5 bases). The CDR3 covers 11 residues. Trimming pared 9 bases from V and 8 bases from J, leaving 13 bases between. The germline V gene has CDR1 MGHDK and CDR2 SYGVNS. The CDR3 sequence is CASFNWGEAFF. CDR3 coding DNA: TGTGCCAGTTTTAACTGGGGGGAAGCTTTCTTT.

This chain joins TRBV5-6 and TRBJ1-6; D not certain. V shed 2 bases and J shed 7 bases, with 13 bases lying between them. The CDR3 spans 15 residues. Germline values: CDR1 SGHDT, CDR2 YYEEEE. The DNA for the CDR3 is TGTGCCAGCAGCTTTTGGCCCCGTAGAAATTCACCCCTCCACTTT. Residues: CASSFWPRRNSPLHF. Using reference TRBV5-6 and TRBJ1-6 for the parts outside the CDR3, the full variable domain is DAGVTQSPTHLIKTRGQQVTLRCSPKSGHDTVSWYQQALGQGPQFIFQYYEEEERQRGNFPDRFSGHQFPNYSSELNVNALLLGDSALYLCASSFWPRRNSPLHFGNGTRLTVT.

The V gene is TRBV9, the J gene TRBJ1-2; the D is unclear. CDR3 length: 13 residues. Germline CDR1 SGDLS, CDR2 YYNGEE. Deletions cut 0 bases from V and 1 base from J, with 4 bases between. The CDR3 region is CASSVGSNYGYTF. CDR3 in DNA: TGTGCCAGCAGCGTAGGCAGTAACTATGGCTACACCTTC.

The rearrangement uses TRBV28 and TRBJ2-1, with D perhaps being TRBD1 or TRBD2 (6 bases each). CDR1 MDHEN and CDR2 SYDVKM come from the germline V gene. V was trimmed by 4 bases and J by 8 bases, leaving 15 bases between them. The CDR3 has 14 residues. The CDR3 bases are TGTGCCAGCAGTTCTCCAACCGGGGGCGATGAGCAGTTCTTC. Its protein is CASSSPTGGDEQFF.

This sequence joins TRBV11-3 and TRBJ2-1; 7 bases are a match to TRBD2. The CDR3 sequence is 14 residues long. Trimming cost V 0 bases and J 12 bases; bases outside gene matches: 8. CDR1 is SGHNT, CDR2 YENEEA, per germline. The CDR3 loop reads CASSLDPTSAAQFF. The CDR3 DNA sequence: TGTGCCAGCAGCTTAGACCCTACTAGCGCGGCGCAGTTCTTC.

This sequence joins TRBV15 and TRBJ2-6; no clear D gene. The germline CDR1 and CDR2 sequences are LNHNV and YYDKDF (reference sequence). V shed 0 bases and J shed 8 bases, with 11 bases lying between them. This CDR3 spans 15 amino acids. The CDR3 DNA follows: TGTGCCACCAGCAGAGATCGGAGTAGATCCAACGTCCTGACTTTC. It is translated as CATSRDRSRSNVLTF.

The chain carries TRBV19 and TRBJ1-4; D unresolved. This CDR3 comprises 14 residues. Deletions cut 4 bases from V and 8 bases from J, with 14 bases between. Germline CDR1 LNHDA, CDR2 SQIVND (reference sequence). In DNA, the CDR3 is TGTGCCAGTAGTACCCCCGGCTTGAGGGAAAAACTGTTTTTT. Protein: CASSTPGLREKLFF.

Of note for this clone: Its ends do not fully match the called genes, so a read error is possible. V and J are TRBV19 and TRBJ2-1; 9 positions match TRBD2. The CDR3 length is 12 residues. Germline V gene lookup returns CDR1 LNHDA and CDR2 SQIVND (reference sequence). The CDR3 sequence is CASQPSGNEQFF. CDR3 DNA sequence: TGTGCCAGTCAACCTAGCGGGAATGAACAGTTCTTC.

The chain's CDR3 is CASSVDRATYGYTF. The CDR3 region has the DNA TGTGCCAGCAGTGTGGACAGGGCCACGTATGGCTACACCTTC. The J gene is TRBJ1-2, the V gene TRBV27, with 8 bases aligning to TRBD1. Germline CDR1 reads MNHEY; CDR2 reads SMNVEV (reference sequence). This CDR3 has 14 amino acids. Trimming at V came to 5 bases and at J to 5 bases, leaving 7 bases not matched to a gene.

The chain's CDR3 is CAWSAGVVSTDTQYF. The CDR3 DNA follows: TGTGCCTGGAGTGCCGGAGTGGTGAGCACAGATACGCAGTATTTT. This chain uses TRBV30 with TRBJ2-3, with D uncertain. The V and J ends lost 1 base and 0 bases respectively, with 11 bases between them. Germline V gene data show CDR1 as GTSNPN and CDR2 as SVGIG (reference sequence). The CDR3 spans 15 residues.

The rearrangement uses TRBV30 and TRBJ1-1; 8 positions match TRBD1. The germline CDR1 and CDR2 sequences are GTSNPN and SVGIG (reference sequence). The CDR3 covers 13 residues. The ends lost 4 bases at V and 7 bases at J; junction bases unmatched: 8. This CDR3 reads CAWTLDRGGEAFF. The CDR3, as DNA: TGTGCCTGGACCCTAGACAGGGGTGGTGAAGCTTTCTTT.

The chain carries TRBV4-1 and TRBJ2-7; TRBD2 matches at 9 bases. Germline CDR1 is MGHRA and CDR2 is YSYEKL. The V and J ends lost 0 bases and 2 bases, in that order; junction bases with no gene match: 5. This CDR3 is built from 16 residues. The CDR3, as DNA: TGCGCCAGCAGCCAAGAGTTTCGCGGGAGGGCCTACGAGCAGTACGTC. Translating it yields CASSQEFRGRAYEQYV.

The chain links TRBV11-2 to TRBJ1-5; no clear D gene. In germline, CDR1 is SGHAT, CDR2 FQNNGV. CDR3 length equals 15 residues. V lost 1 base, J lost 3 bases, and 10 bases lay in between. CDR3 region: CASSLGAGSNQPQHF. In nucleotides, the CDR3 is TGTGCCAGCAGCTTAGGGGCCGGGTCCAATCAGCCCCAGCATTTT.

The table lists this clone with a count of one. This chain connects TRBV30 to TRBJ2-7, with a tentative D call TRBD1 (6 bases). The V end was cut by 5 bases, the J end by 0 bases, with 8 bases between. CDR1 and CDR2 from the germline V gene are GTSNPN and SVGIG (reference sequence). This CDR3 has 12 amino acids. Here the CDR3 DNA reads TGTGCCTGGGGGGACAACTCCTACGAGCAGTACGTC. Translated: CAWGDNSYEQYV.